This T cell receptor (beta chain) was sequenced during a study of blood T cell repertoires in COVID-19. Looking at the study overall: COVID-19 samples from acute and convalescent phases originated in the United States, Italy and Spain. PBMCs, B-cell-depleted T cells, or T cells were the source of the cDNA or gDNA that made up the material.

The junction had 6 bases not matched to a gene; V was cut back by 0 bases and J by 5 bases. The CDR3 is 15 amino acids. Per germline, CDR1 SGDLS and CDR2 YYNGEE. As processed by the authors: It was from reference gene primer amplification that nucleated cell counts were estimated. Profiling relied on immunoSEQ multiplex PCR, and the TCRdb table lists in-frame clones only, not all of them. That table furnishes V, J and clone size, whereas the DNA furnished D and trimming. The profile shows tens of thousands of clones, 87% of them singletons. This receptor was obtained from a woman in her fifties or sixties with active or convalescent COVID-19. The sequenced sample consisted of peripheral blood. The chain uses TRBV9 and TRBJ1-1; 8 nucleotides agree with TRBD1. In nucleotides, the CDR3 is TGTGCCAGCAGCGTAGAAGACAGGGGAGAAACTGAAGCTTTCTTT. It encodes CASSVEDRGETEAFF.